The present T cell receptor (beta chain) was sequenced within a study of identifying expanded T cells in peripheral blood. The study, taken as a whole, reports: Over two and four weeks, about 17 and 20 clones changed, versus roughly 1.2 between replicates.

Clones were read by immunoSEQ multiplex PCR, and TCRdb kept only the in-frame ones, dropping some. The table includes 50,000 to 75,000 clones, about four fifths detected once. The CDR3 covers 13 residues. Trimming pared 5 bases from V and 4 bases from J, leaving 12 bases between. CDR1 SGHNT and CDR2 YYREEE come from the germline V gene (reference sequence). During the collection period, no donor immune events like infections were recorded. Comment on this clone: The antigen is unknown.

This sequence originates from a person between 18 and 75 years old in good health. The genes are TRBV5-4 and TRBJ2-5, with D unresolved. The material sequenced was blood. CDR3 DNA sequence: TGTGCCAGCAGTGGAGACGCAGGAGAGACCCAGTACTTC. It translates to CASSGDAGETQYF.